The entry below gives a single T cell receptor (beta chain) sequence along with its context. The antigen is undetermined. The sample is drawn from a study of cytomegalovirus exposure and HLA in healthy donors. Study background: Genotyping of 400 or so donors showed that over 65% belonged to the Caucasian-associated ancestry cluster. Study results and limitations: When the data were analyzed later, several of the most significant clusters appeared to be linked to common viral pathogens. When presence/absence was analysed, sequencing depth was taken to be roughly uniform across donors.

It was with 60 Vbeta and 13 Jbeta primers that the PCR ran. Only in-frame clones appear in the TCRdb table, and some are missing; sequencing was by immunoSEQ multiplex PCR. The sample comprises roughly 180,000 clones, roughly 78% of which are singletons, and about 13% rests with the top ten. Germline assignment: CDR1 SEHNR and CDR2 FQNEAQ (reference sequence). This CDR3 has 12 residues. Trimming took 7 bases from V and 2 from J, leaving 6 bases between them. The sequence came from a woman between 50 and 59 years old in good health and CMV-seropositive. Sequencing was performed on PBMCs. V gene TRBV7-9 combines with J gene TRBJ1-5; D is uncertain. This CDR3 reads CASTPGNQPQHF. The CDR3 DNA is TGTGCCAGCACGCCGGGCAATCAGCCCCAGCATTTT.